This paragraph reports one T cell receptor beta chain. The antigen remains undetermined. Trimming took off 5 bases at V and 5 bases at J, with 10 bases between the two ends. The CDR3 contains 12 residues. Germline V lookup: CDR1 LNHDA, CDR2 SQIVND (reference sequence). Documented treatment: some 20 received Ad26.COV2.S at low or high dose, single or two shots; five or six received placebo; per-sample allocation not given. Sample collection was performed on day 63 after the first vaccine or placebo injection. Whoever gave the sample was an adult aged 18-55 years in Boston. It was Wuhan-strain SARS-CoV-2 spike that the Ad26 vaccine vector expressed. The data originate from a study of Ad26.COV2.S vaccination and SARS-CoV-2 variants. Looking at the study overall: As a participant in COV1001, the donor was in the Ad26.COV2.S trial arm. General study findings and limits: Post-vaccination breadth of spike-specific CD8+ and CD4+ T cell responses was reportedly substantial.

Libraries were prepared by immunoSEQ multiplex PCR; TCRdb keeps only in-frame clonotypes and omits some of them. The sample yields about 350,000 clones, 70% to 90% seen once. The chain joins TRBV19 to TRBJ2-7; a weak D match, TRBD1 (5 bases). The sequence derives from a person aged 18-65 years who received the Ad26.COV2.S COVID-19 vaccine or a placebo. The sequences come from peripheral blood, collected in a trial of Ad26.COV2.S vaccine versus placebo. As DNA, the CDR3 is TGTGCCAGTAGTGCCCCGGACAACGAGCAGTACTTC. Translating it yields CASSAPDNEQYF. The whole variable domain, remainder taken from reference TRBV19 and TRBJ2-7, is DGGITQSPKYLFRKEGQNVTLSCEQNLNHDAMYWYRQDPGQGLRLIYYSQIVNDFQKGDIAEGYSVSREKKESFPLTVTSAQKNPTAFYLCASSAPDNEQYFGPGTRLTVT.